This T cell receptor beta chain was observed in a study of T-cell reconstitution after alpha-beta-depleted transplantation in children listed by TCRdb under 2016. Broadly, across the study: Using TCR repertoire profiling, the study quantitatively followed how T-cell immune reconstitution unfolded in children after TCRalphabeta/CD19-depleted allogeneic hematopoietic cell transplantation. What the study reported, not specific to this receptor: Hyperexpanded clone frequencies declined over subsequent months; after one year, T-cell counts and TCRbeta diversity were mostly attributed to newly produced T cells. The apparently early recovery of alphabetaT-cell counts about two months after transplant reportedly depended on only several hundred rapidly expanded clones that came from non-depleted graft cells. The high TCRbeta diversity at day 60 in some patients was ascribed to recipient T cells and intrathymic progenitors that had survived conditioning.

The treatment or condition label on this specimen signifies: allogeneic hematopoietic cell transplantation with graft depleted of TCRalphabeta T cells and CD19 B cells. Transplant recipients were children who received TCRalphabeta/CD19-depleted allogeneic hematopoietic cell grafts. This clonotype appeared a few times. The antigen it recognizes is unknown. No base quality values were provided; no much bigger clone lies one nucleotide off. The library was made by PCR. The sample was run on an Illumina HiSeq 2500. TCR libraries were prepared with molecular barcoding, using unique molecular identifiers to normalize TCRbeta repertoire quantification. TCRdb trimmed public reads at Q25 via fastp, called clones via MiXCR and kept in-frame beta chains. Every distinct CDR3 protein forms one entry, paired with its most common genes and DNA. For this sample there are about 580,000 distinct CDR3 sequences; more than 20% appear just once. The top ten constitute over 12% of the sample.

This material consisted of PBMCs, mostly from graft donor cells, taken 360 days after TCRalphabeta/CD19-depleted stem cell transplant. This receptor was identified in a boy in the first two years of life who had a stem cell transplant for acute myeloid leukemia, so the T cells may come from the graft donor.

In nucleotide form, the sequence is TGTGCCATCAGTGAGGGGATCGGGACATCCTACGAGCAGTACGTC. It translates as CAISEGIGTSYEQYV. The V and J genes are TRBV10-3 and TRBJ2-7; TRBD1 is a weak D gene call, 6 bases matching. Sequences ENHRY (CDR1) and SYGVKD (CDR2) are obtained from the germline V gene. From the cysteine through the valine, the CDR3 covers 15 amino acids. Only the CDR3 portion is preserved as DNA: 45 bases, with reading frame beginning at the first base. Trimming costs V 2 bases and J 1 base, and their ends lie 12 bases apart.